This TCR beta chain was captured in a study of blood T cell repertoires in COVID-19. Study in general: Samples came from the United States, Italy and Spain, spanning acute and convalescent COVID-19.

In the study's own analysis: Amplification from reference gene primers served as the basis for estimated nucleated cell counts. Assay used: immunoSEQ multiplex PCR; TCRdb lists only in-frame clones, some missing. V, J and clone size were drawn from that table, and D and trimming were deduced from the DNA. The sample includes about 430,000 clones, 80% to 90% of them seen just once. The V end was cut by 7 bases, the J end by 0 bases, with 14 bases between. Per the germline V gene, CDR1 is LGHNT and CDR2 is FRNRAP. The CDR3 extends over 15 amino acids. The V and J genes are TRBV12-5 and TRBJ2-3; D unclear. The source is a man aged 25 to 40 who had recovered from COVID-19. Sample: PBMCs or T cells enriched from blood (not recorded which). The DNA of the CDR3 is TGTGCTAGTGCCCACTCTAGAGCCAGCACAGATACGCAGTATTTT. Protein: CASAHSRASTDTQYF.